This entry concerns a single T cell receptor (beta chain). Multiplex PCR with BIOMED2 TRB-A/B primer pools amplified TRB rearrangements. TCRdb redid the calling of the multiplex PCR reads with MiXCR, one entry per CDR3 protein. The sample consists of approximately 16,000 distinct CDR3 sequences, roughly a quarter of them appearing once. The ends lost 1 base at V and 2 bases at J; junction bases unmatched: 7. This CDR3 is 17 amino acids long. The germline V gene encodes CDR1 KGHDR and CDR2 SFDVKD. This entry is derived from a study of T and B cells in COVID-19 patients. Study in general: Blood was sampled from COVID-19 patients who were either actively infected or recovered.

Each TRB amplification used roughly 250-550 ng of genomic DNA from blood. This rearrangement joins TRBV24-1 to TRBJ2-3, with 8 bases aligning to TRBD2. This TCR derives from a human donor who had recovered from COVID-19. Sequenced material: blood. CDR3 nucleotides: TGTGCCACCAGTGATTTAGCGGGGGCCGGGAACACAGATACGCAGTATTTT. Encoded protein: CATSDLAGAGNTDTQYF.